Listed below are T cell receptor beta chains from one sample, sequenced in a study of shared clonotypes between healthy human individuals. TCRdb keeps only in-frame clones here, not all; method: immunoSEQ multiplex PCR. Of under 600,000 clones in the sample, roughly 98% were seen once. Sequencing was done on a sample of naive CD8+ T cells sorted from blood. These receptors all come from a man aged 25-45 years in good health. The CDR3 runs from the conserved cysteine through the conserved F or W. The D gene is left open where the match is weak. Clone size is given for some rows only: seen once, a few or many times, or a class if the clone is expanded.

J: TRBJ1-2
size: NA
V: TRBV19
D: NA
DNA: TGTGCCAGTAGTATCGCGCAGGAAGTTAACTATGGCTACACCTTC
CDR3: CASSIAQEVNYGYTF

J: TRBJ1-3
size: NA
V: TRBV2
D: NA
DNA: TGTGCCAGCAGTGATTTTGGGTCTGGAAACACCATATATTTT
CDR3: CASSDFGSGNTIYF

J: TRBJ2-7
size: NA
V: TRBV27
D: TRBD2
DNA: TGTGCCAGCAGTAAACGACTAGCAGCCTACGAGCAGTACTTC
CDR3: CASSKRLAAYEQYF

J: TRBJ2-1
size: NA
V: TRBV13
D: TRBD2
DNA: TGTGCCAGCAGCTTAGTCCGCGGGGGTGATGAGCAGTTCTTC
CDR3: CASSLVRGGDEQFF

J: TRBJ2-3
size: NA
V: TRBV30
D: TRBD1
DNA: TGTGCCTGGAACTCCCCGACAGGGGGAAAAGATACGCAGTATTTT
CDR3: CAWNSPTGGKDTQYF

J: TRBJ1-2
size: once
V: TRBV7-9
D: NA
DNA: TGTGCCAGCACCTTCGGTGGAGGGCGCGAACGATATGGCTACACCTTC
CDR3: CASTFGGGRERYGYTF

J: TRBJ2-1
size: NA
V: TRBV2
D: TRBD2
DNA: TGTGCCAACGGGGCAGCGGGGGGTGAGCAGTTCTTC
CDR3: CANGAAGGEQFF

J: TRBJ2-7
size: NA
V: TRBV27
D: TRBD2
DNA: TGTGCCAGCAGTTACGGGACTAGCGGAGCCTACGAGCAGTACTTC
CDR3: CASSYGTSGAYEQYF

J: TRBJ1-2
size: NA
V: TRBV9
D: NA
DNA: TGTGCCAGCAGCCCCCACCCCGGTGGACTCCTCCCGGTGGATGGCTACACCTTC
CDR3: CASSPHPGGLLPVDGYTF

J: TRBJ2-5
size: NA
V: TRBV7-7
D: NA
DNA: TGTGCTAGCAGCCGTGGGGCTAGCGTACGACAAGAGACCCAGTACTTC
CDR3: CASSRGASVRQETQYF

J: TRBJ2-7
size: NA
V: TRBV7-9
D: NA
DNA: TGTGCCAGCAGCTTCGGCAGGGTGTACGAGCAGTACTTC
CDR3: CASSFGRVYEQYF

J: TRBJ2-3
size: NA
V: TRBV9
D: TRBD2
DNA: TGTGCCAGCAGCGTAGGCGGATTAGCGGGAGGCACAGATACGCAGTATTTT
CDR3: CASSVGGLAGGTDTQYF

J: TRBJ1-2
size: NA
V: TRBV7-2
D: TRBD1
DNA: TGTGCCAGCAGCCGTTACAGGGGGCAGAACTATGGCTACACCTTC
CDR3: CASSRYRGQNYGYTF

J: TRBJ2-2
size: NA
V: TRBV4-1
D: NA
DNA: TGCGCCAGCAGCCCCCGGGACGGATACACCGGGGAGCTGTTTTTT
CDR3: CASSPRDGYTGELFF

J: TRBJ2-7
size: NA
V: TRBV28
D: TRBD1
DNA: TGTGCCAGCACCCCGAGGGGGGGGACAGGGTTAGTCTTC
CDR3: CASTPRGGTGLVF

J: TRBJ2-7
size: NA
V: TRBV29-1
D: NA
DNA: TGCAGCGTTGGTCTGGGGAAGAACTACGAGCAGTACTTC
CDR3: CSVGLGKNYEQYF